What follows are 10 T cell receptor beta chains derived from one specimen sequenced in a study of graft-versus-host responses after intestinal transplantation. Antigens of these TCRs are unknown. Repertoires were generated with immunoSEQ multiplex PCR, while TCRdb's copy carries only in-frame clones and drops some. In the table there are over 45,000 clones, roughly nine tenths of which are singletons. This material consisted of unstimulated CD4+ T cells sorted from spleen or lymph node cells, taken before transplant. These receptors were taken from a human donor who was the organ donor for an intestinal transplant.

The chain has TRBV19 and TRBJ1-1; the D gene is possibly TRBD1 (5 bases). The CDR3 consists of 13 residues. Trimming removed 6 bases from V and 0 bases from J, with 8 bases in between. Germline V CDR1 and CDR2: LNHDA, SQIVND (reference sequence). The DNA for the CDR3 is TGTGCCAGTAGCCGACAGATGAACACTGAAGCTTTCTTT. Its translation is CASSRQMNTEAFF.

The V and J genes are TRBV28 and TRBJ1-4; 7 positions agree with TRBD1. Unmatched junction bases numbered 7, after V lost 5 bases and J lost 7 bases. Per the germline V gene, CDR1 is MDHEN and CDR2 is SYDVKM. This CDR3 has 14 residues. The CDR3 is CASSLLTGREKLFF. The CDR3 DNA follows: TGTGCCAGCAGTCTTCTGACAGGGCGTGAAAAACTGTTTTTT.

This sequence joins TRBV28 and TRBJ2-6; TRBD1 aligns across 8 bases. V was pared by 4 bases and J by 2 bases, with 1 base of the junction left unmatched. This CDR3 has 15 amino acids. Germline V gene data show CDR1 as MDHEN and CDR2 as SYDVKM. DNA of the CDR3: TGTGCCAGCAGTTCACAGGGGGCTGGGGCCAACGTCCTGACTTTC. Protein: CASSSQGAGANVLTF.

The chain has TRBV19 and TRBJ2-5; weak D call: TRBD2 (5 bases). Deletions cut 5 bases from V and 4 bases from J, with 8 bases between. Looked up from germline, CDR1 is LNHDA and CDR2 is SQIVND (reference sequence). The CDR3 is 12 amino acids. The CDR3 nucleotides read TGTGCCAGTAGTTCAGGACTAGAGACCCAGTACTTC. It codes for CASSSGLETQYF.

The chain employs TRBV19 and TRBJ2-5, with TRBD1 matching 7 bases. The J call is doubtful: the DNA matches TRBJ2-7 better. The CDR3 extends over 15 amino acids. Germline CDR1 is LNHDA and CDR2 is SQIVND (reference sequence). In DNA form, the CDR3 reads TGTGCCAGTAGTAGGGACAGCCTAAACTCCTACGAGCAGTACTTC. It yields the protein CASSRDSLNSYEQYF.

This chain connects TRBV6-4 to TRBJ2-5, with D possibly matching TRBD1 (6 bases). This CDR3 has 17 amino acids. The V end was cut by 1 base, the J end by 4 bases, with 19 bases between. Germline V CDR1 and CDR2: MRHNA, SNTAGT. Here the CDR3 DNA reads TGTGCCAGCAGTGACTTAGTAGGAACAGGGCGGGCAGAGACCCAGTACTTC. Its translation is CASSDLVGTGRAETQYF.

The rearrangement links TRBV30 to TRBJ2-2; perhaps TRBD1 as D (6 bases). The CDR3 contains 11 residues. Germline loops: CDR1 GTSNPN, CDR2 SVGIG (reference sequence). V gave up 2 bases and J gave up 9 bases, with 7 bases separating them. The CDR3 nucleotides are TGTGCCTGGAGTAGGGACAGGGAGCTGTTTTTT. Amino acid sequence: CAWSRDRELFF. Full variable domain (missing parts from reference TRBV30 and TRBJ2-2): SQTIHQWPATLVQPVGSPLSLECTVEGTSNPNLYWYRQAAGRGLQLLFYSVGIGQISSEVPQNLSASRPQDRQFILSSKKLLLSDSGFYLCAWSRDRELFFGEGSRLTVL.

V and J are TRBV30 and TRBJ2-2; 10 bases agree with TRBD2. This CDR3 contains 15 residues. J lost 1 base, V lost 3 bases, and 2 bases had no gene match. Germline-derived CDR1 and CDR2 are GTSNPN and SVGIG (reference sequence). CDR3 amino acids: CAWRLAGGNTGELFF. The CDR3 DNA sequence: TGTGCCTGGAGGTTAGCGGGGGGGAACACCGGGGAGCTGTTTTTT.

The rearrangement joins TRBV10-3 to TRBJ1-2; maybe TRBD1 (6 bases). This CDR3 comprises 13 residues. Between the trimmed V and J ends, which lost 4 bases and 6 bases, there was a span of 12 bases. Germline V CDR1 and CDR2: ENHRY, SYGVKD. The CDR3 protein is CAISVGDIDGYTF. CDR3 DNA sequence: TGTGCCATCAGTGTAGGGGACATTGATGGCTACACCTTC.

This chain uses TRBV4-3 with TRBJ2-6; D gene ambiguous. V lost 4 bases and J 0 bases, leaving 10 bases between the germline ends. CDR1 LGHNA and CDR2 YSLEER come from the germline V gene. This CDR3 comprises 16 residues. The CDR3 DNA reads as TGCGCCAGCAGCCCTTTCTCCCTCTCTGGGGCCAACGTCCTGACTTTC. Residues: CASSPFSLSGANVLTF.